Shown below are 32 T cell receptor beta chains from a single sample sequenced in a study of control samples from healthy donors and cancer patients. Method: immunoSEQ multiplex PCR; TCRdb's copy keeps in-frame clones and lacks some. The sample includes 120,000 or so clones, around 87% of them seen just once. Input material: PBMCs. These receptors all stem from a woman aged 60-75 years with lung cancer.

In its sample, this clone was seen a few times. The V gene is TRBV4-1, the J gene TRBJ1-5, with 8 nucleotides matching TRBD1. Germline CDR1 MGHRA, CDR2 YSYEKL. CDR3 length: 16 residues. The V gene end was trimmed by 0 bases and the J gene end by 2 bases; junction bases not matched to a gene: 3. CDR3 protein: CASSQDPGQGNQPQHF. The CDR3 region has the DNA TGCGCCAGCAGCCAAGATCCGGGACAGGGCAATCAGCCCCAGCATTTT.

This chain joins TRBV11-2 and TRBJ1-1; tentative D call: TRBD1 (6 bases). CDR1 is SGHAT and CDR2 is FQNNGV in the germline V gene. Trimming cost V 6 bases and J 8 bases, with 22 bases left between them. The CDR3 runs to 15 residues. CDR3 sequence: CASRSNRAGGAEAFF. The CDR3 DNA reads as TGTGCCAGCAGATCTAACAGGGCAGGAGGCGCGGAAGCTTTCTTT.

The sample holds one count of this clone. The chain combines TRBV24-1 with TRBJ2-3; TRBD2 agrees at 7 bases. CDR1 is KGHDR and CDR2 is SFDVKD in the germline V gene. This CDR3 is built from 15 residues. V was pared by 9 bases and J by 1 base, with 9 bases of the junction left unmatched. CDR3 region: CATAWEGSGTDTQYF. In nucleotides, the CDR3 is TGTGCCACCGCCTGGGAGGGGAGTGGCACAGATACGCAGTATTTT.

The chain uses TRBV28 and TRBJ2-7, with 9 bases lining up with TRBD2. The CDR3 sequence is 17 residues long. From germline, CDR1 is MDHEN and CDR2 SYDVKM. V lost 0 bases to trimming and J lost 0 bases; unmatched junction nucleotides: 6. The CDR3 is CASSLWSTSGASYEQYF. The CDR3 coding sequence is TGTGCCAGCAGTTTATGGTCGACTAGCGGAGCCTCCTACGAGCAGTACTTC.

This chain uses TRBV12-3 or TRBV12-4 with TRBJ1-2; no clear D. CDR3 length: 12 amino acids. Between the trimmed V and J ends, which lost 3 bases and 8 bases, there was a span of 10 bases. The CDR3 region is CASSFLSGGYTF. In DNA form, the CDR3 reads TGTGCCAGCAGTTTTTTAAGTGGGGGCTACACCTTC.

The rearrangement links TRBV5-1 to TRBJ1-1; 8 bases match TRBD1. Germline CDR1 and CDR2: SGHRS and YFSETQ. V was pared by 8 bases and J by 1 base, with 10 bases of the junction left unmatched. This CDR3 region has 15 residues. The CDR3 region is CASRTGHLGNTEAFF. CDR3 DNA sequence: TGCGCCAGTCGGACAGGGCATTTGGGGAACACTGAAGCTTTCTTT.

The chain employs TRBV5-4 and TRBJ1-6; TRBD1 matches 12 bases. V shed 0 bases and J 0 bases; nucleotides not matched to a gene: 4. Germline V gene data show CDR1 as SGHNT and CDR2 as YYREEE (reference sequence). The CDR3 totals 19 residues. CDR3 sequence reads: CASSLAGQGAFSYNSPLHF. CDR3 sequence (DNA): TGTGCCAGCAGCTTGGCGGGACAGGGGGCTTTCTCCTATAATTCACCCCTCCACTTT.

The chain combines TRBV19 with TRBJ1-5; TRBD1 matches 8 bases. The CDR3 is made up of 17 amino acids. The germline CDR1 and CDR2 sequences are LNHDA and SQIVND (reference sequence). J was trimmed by 3 bases and V by 3 bases; bases with no gene match: 10. This CDR3 reads CASSIFSGQAYNQPQHF. The CDR3 coding sequence is TGTGCCAGTAGTATCTTCTCGGGACAGGCATACAATCAGCCCCAGCATTTT.

The rearrangement uses TRBV19 and TRBJ1-4, with TRBD1 identical over 11 bases. The CDR3 contains 15 residues. V shed 3 bases, J shed 8 bases, and the junction held 5 bases outside the gene matches. CDR1 LNHDA and CDR2 SQIVND come from the germline V gene (reference sequence). The CDR3 loop is CASSMDRGRKEKLFF. The CDR3 DNA sequence: TGTGCCAGTAGTATGGACAGGGGGCGCAAGGAAAAACTGTTTTTT.

This chain joins TRBV30 and TRBJ2-3; TRBD2 might be the D (5 bases). V was clipped by 0 bases and J by 5 bases, with 12 bases between them. Looked up from germline, CDR1 is GTSNPN and CDR2 is SVGIG (reference sequence). This CDR3 is 14 amino acids long. The CDR3 region has the DNA TGTGCCTGGAGTGTACGGGAAGTCGGAGATACGCAGTATTTT. It specifies CAWSVREVGDTQYF.

The chain recombines TRBV18 with TRBJ1-2, with a weak D call TRBD1 (5 bases). V lost 4 bases and J 6 bases, leaving 18 bases between the germline ends. The length of the CDR3 is 15 residues. Germline lookup yields CDR1 KGHSH and CDR2 LQKENI. CDR3 sequence: CASSLGLEGSHGYTF. The CDR3 DNA reads TGTGCCAGCTCACTGGGGCTCGAGGGGTCCCATGGCTACACCTTC.

J is TRBJ1-2 and V is TRBV6-5, with 8 bases identical to TRBD1. This CDR3 is built from 13 residues. The V and J ends lost 6 bases and 4 bases, in that order; junction bases with no gene match: 4. CDR1 is MNHEY and CDR2 is SVGAGI in the germline V gene. The CDR3: CASSRDRGYGYTF. CDR3 sequence (DNA): TGTGCCAGCAGCCGCGACAGGGGCTATGGCTACACCTTC.

The rearrangement links TRBV7-8 to TRBJ2-5; D call uncertain. This CDR3 is 12 amino acids long. V was cut by 5 bases and J by 2 bases, with 6 bases left in between. The germline V gene encodes CDR1 SGHVS and CDR2 FQNEAQ. CDR3 bases: TGTGCCAGCAGCCCGCAGCAAGAGACCCAGTACTTC. Translated, it gives CASSPQQETQYF. The entire variable domain, with the rest obtained from reference TRBV7-8 and TRBJ2-5, is as follows: GAGVSQSPRYKVAKRGQDVALRCDPISGHVSLFWYQQALGQGPEFLTYFQNEAQLDKSGLPSDRFFAERPEGSVSTLKIQRTQQEDSAVYLCASSPQQETQYFGPGTRLLVL.

This clone was seen a few times. The sample holds other DNA sequences that translate to the same CDR3. The chain couples TRBV5-1 to TRBJ2-1; the D gene is possibly TRBD1 (6 bases). Germline-derived CDR1 and CDR2 are SGHRS and YFSETQ. The CDR3 is made up of 15 amino acids. V lost 0 bases and J lost 1, with 8 bases in between. CDR3 amino acids: CASSLVGASYNEQFF. DNA of the CDR3: TGCGCCAGCAGCTTGGTGGGGGCTTCCTACAATGAGCAGTTCTTC.

The chain has TRBV11-3 and TRBJ2-2; 14 bases are a match to TRBD2. The CDR3 totals 18 residues. Per germline, CDR1 SGHNT and CDR2 YENEEA. V lost 3 bases and J lost 3; bases outside the gene matches: 6. CDR3 bases: TGTGCCAGCAGCTTCGGGACTAGCGGGAGTCGGTACACCGGGGAGCTGTTTTTT. Its protein product is CASSFGTSGSRYTGELFF.

This clone was counted a single time. The chain joins TRBV5-6 to TRBJ1-2, with D hard to call. In germline, CDR1 is SGHDT, CDR2 YYEEEE. This CDR3 has 14 amino acids. V shed 2 bases and J shed 2 bases, with 10 bases lying between them. CDR3 amino acids: CASSLVGVNYGYTF. CDR3 DNA: TGTGCCAGCAGCTTAGTTGGGGTGAACTATGGCTACACCTTC.

The gene calls are TRBV5-4 and TRBJ2-7; 8 bases are shared with TRBD1. Germline V lookup: CDR1 SGHNT, CDR2 YYREEE (reference sequence). V gave up 0 bases and J gave up 4 bases; unmatched junction bases: 6. This CDR3 contains 15 residues. CDR3: CASSLGQGIQYEQYF. DNA for the CDR3: TGTGCCAGCAGCTTGGGACAGGGGATTCAGTACGAGCAGTACTTC.

This chain links TRBV4-2 with TRBJ1-5; D not resolved. The CDR3 loop spans 15 amino acids. In germline, CDR1 is LGHNA, CDR2 YNFKEQ. V dropped 3 bases and J dropped 1 base, with 10 bases sitting between them. The CDR3 nucleotides are TGTGCCAGCAGCCAGGAGGGTGGGAGCAATCAGCCCCAGCATTTT. As protein: CASSQEGGSNQPQHF.

For the CDR3, the DNA is TGCGCCAGCAGCTTGGTCACCGGGGAGATATCCTACGAGCAGTACTTC. This translates into CASSLVTGEISYEQYF. This chain uses TRBV5-1 with TRBJ2-7, with a tentative D call TRBD2 (5 bases). Germline V gives CDR1 SGHRS, CDR2 YFSETQ. Deletions cut 0 bases from V and 1 base from J, with 14 bases between. This CDR3 is 16 amino acids long.

The chain is built from TRBV9 and TRBJ2-7; tentatively, D is TRBD1 (5 bases). Trimming pared 1 base from V and 5 bases from J, leaving 13 bases between. The length of the CDR3 is 14 residues. Germline CDR1 SGDLS, CDR2 YYNGEE. The CDR3 loop is CASSVRAGNHEQYF. The CDR3 nucleotides read TGTGCCAGCAGCGTAAGAGCAGGGAACCACGAGCAGTACTTC.

This sequence joins TRBV18 and TRBJ1-1, with D unresolved. Germline lookup yields CDR1 KGHSH and CDR2 LQKENI. This CDR3 has 14 residues. V lost 4 bases and J 0 bases, leaving 9 bases between the germline ends. The CDR3 DNA sequence: TGTGCCAGCTCACAGGAGGGCATGAACACTGAAGCTTTCTTT. This encodes CASSQEGMNTEAFF. The full variable domain, rest sourced from reference TRBV18 and TRBJ1-1, is NAGVMQNPRHLVRRRGQEARLRCSPMKGHSHVYWYRQLPEEGLKFMVYLQKENIIDESGMPKERFSAEFPKEGPSILRIQQVVRGDSAAYFCASSQEGMNTEAFFGQGTRLTVV.

The genes are TRBV4-1 and TRBJ2-2, with a tentative D call TRBD2 (6 bases). Trimming removed 4 bases at V and 4 bases at J, with 13 bases between. The CDR3 has 15 amino acids. Germline-derived CDR1 and CDR2 are MGHRA and YSYEKL. The CDR3 here is CASSPGGGFTGELFF. The CDR3 nucleotides are TGCGCCAGCAGCCCGGGTGGGGGGTTCACCGGGGAGCTGTTTTTT.

V is TRBV12-3 or TRBV12-4 and J is TRBJ2-1; the D gene is possibly TRBD2 (5 bases). Trimming removed 5 bases at V and 3 bases at J, with 8 bases between. The CDR3 is 13 amino acids. In nucleotides, the CDR3 is TGTGCCAGCAGTCCGGGAATCTACAATGAGCAGTTCTTC. Its translation: CASSPGIYNEQFF.

The rearrangement links TRBV5-1 to TRBJ2-5; no definite D call. The germline CDR1 and CDR2 sequences are SGHRS and YFSETQ. V shed 5 bases and J shed 7 bases, with 15 bases lying between them. The CDR3 has 13 amino acids. CDR3 loop: CASSPDNGGTQYF. As DNA, the CDR3 is TGCGCCAGCAGTCCTGACAATGGCGGGACCCAGTACTTC.

The chain recombines TRBV6-5 with TRBJ2-1; the match to TRBD2 covers 9 bases. From germline, CDR1 is MNHEY and CDR2 SVGAGI. V lost 0 bases to trimming and J lost 3 bases; unmatched junction nucleotides: 0. There are 15 residues in the CDR3. For the CDR3, the DNA is TGTGCCAGCAGTTACTCTAGCGGGAGCTACAATGAGCAGTTCTTC. It translates to CASSYSSGSYNEQFF.

The chain uses TRBV6-2 or TRBV6-3 and TRBJ1-4; D unresolved. The CDR3 contains 18 residues. CDR1 MNHEY and CDR2 SVGEGT come from the germline V gene. Trimming took off 5 bases at V and 0 bases at J, with 19 bases between the two ends. CDR3 nucleotide sequence: TGTGCCAGCAGTACCGCCCCGTACCGTACCGCAACTAATGAAAAACTGTTTTTT. It translates to CASSTAPYRTATNEKLFF.

This sequence joins TRBV7-9 and TRBJ2-7; TRBD1 aligns across 8 bases. V was pared by 4 bases and J by 3 bases, with 8 bases of the junction left unmatched. The CDR3 is made up of 15 amino acids. CDR1 and CDR2 (germline): SEHNR, FQNEAQ (reference sequence). As DNA, the CDR3 is TGTGCCAGCAGCTCCCCCGGGACAGGAAACTACGAGCAGTACTTC. It codes for CASSSPGTGNYEQYF.

The chain employs TRBV5-1 and TRBJ1-2; 10 positions match TRBD1. Germline V CDR1 and CDR2: SGHRS, YFSETQ. V lost 5 bases to trimming and J lost 3 bases; unmatched junction nucleotides: 4. This CDR3 contains 14 residues. The CDR3 loop is CASRPGTGDYGYTF. CDR3 DNA sequence: TGCGCCAGCAGACCCGGGACAGGGGACTATGGCTACACCTTC.

This clone was counted a single time. The V call is TRBV10-3, the J call TRBJ2-2, with D hard to call. V lost 4 bases, J lost 7 bases, and 16 bases lay in between. CDR3 size: 15 residues. Germline CDR1 is ENHRY and CDR2 is SYGVKD. In DNA, the CDR3 is TGTGCCATCAGTGTACGTGACACCGGCAACGGGGAGCTGTTTTTT. It is translated as CAISVRDTGNGELFF.

This chain joins TRBV5-6 and TRBJ2-7; a possible D gene is TRBD1 (6 bases). The germline V gene has CDR1 SGHDT and CDR2 YYEEEE. The germline V and J ends were trimmed by 7 bases and 3 bases, with 11 bases remaining between them. This CDR3 is 12 amino acids long. CDR3 sequence (DNA): TGTGCCAGCCGTGGACAGAGCTACGAGCAGTACTTC. It translates to CASRGQSYEQYF.

The chain links TRBV19 to TRBJ1-1; D call uncertain. Germline CDR1 LNHDA, CDR2 SQIVND (reference sequence). This CDR3 is built from 13 residues. V lost 1 base to trimming and J lost 5 bases, with 8 bases between them. The CDR3 reads CASSIVPGTEAFF. DNA of the CDR3: TGTGCCAGTAGTATAGTGCCGGGGACTGAAGCTTTCTTT. Full variable domain (remainder filled in from reference TRBV19 and TRBJ1-1): DGGITQSPKYLFRKEGQNVTLSCEQNLNHDAMYWYRQDPGQGLRLIYYSQIVNDFQKGDIAEGYSVSREKKESFPLTVTSAQKNPTAFYLCASSIVPGTEAFFGQGTRLTVV.

The rearrangement uses TRBV6-1 and TRBJ1-1, with D unclear. Trimming shortened V by 1 base and J by 4 bases, and 13 bases separated the two germline ends. The CDR3 has 15 residues. Germline V CDR1 and CDR2: MNHNS, SASEGT. CDR3 DNA sequence: TGTGCCAGCAGTGAAGTTACGGTCCGGGGCACTGAAGCTTTCTTT. Its translation is CASSEVTVRGTEAFF.